Below are 26 T cell receptor beta chains sequenced from a single sample in a study of blood T cell repertoires in COVID-19. Assay: immunoSEQ multiplex PCR; the TCRdb copy retains only in-frame clones and omits some. This table has roughly 82,000 clones, more than 75% appearing once. Input material: peripheral blood. Receptors originate from a man between 60 and 75 years old with acute or convalescent COVID-19.

The chain couples TRBV7-2 to TRBJ2-7, with 8 bases aligning to TRBD2. The germline gives CDR1 SGHTA, CDR2 FQGNSA. Germline trimming cut 0 bases from V and 4 bases from J; bases unmatched to any gene: 8. The CDR3 is made up of 16 amino acids. CDR3 sequence: CASSLAAPSGRYEQYF. The CDR3 nucleotides are TGTGCCAGCAGCTTAGCCGCCCCAAGCGGGAGATACGAGCAGTACTTC. Drawing the rest from reference TRBV7-2 and TRBJ2-7, the complete variable domain is GAGVSQSPSNKVTEKGKDVELRCDPISGHTALYWYRQSLGQGLEFLIYFQGNSAPDKSGLPSDRFSAERTGGSVSTLTIQRTQQEDSAVYLCASSLAAPSGRYEQYFGPGTRLTVT.

The chain has TRBV9 and TRBJ2-7; 8 bases line up with TRBD2. CDR1 is SGDLS, CDR2 YYNGEE, per germline. This CDR3 contains 15 residues. Germline trimming cut 4 bases from V and 9 bases from J; bases unmatched to any gene: 15. CDR3 protein: CASSLSPGGEFGQYF. Here the CDR3 DNA reads TGTGCCAGCAGCCTCTCCCCGGGGGGGGAATTTGGGCAGTACTTC. The entire variable domain, with the rest obtained from reference TRBV9 and TRBJ2-7, is as follows: DSGVTQTPKHLITATGQRVTLRCSPRSGDLSVYWYQQSLDQGLQFLIQYYNGEERAKGNILERFSAQQFPDLHSELNLSSLELGDSALYFCASSLSPGGEFGQYFGPGTRLTVT.

The chain combines TRBV5-1 with TRBJ2-5, with TRBD1 matching over 8 bases. Per the germline V gene, CDR1 is SGHRS and CDR2 is YFSETQ. The CDR3 has 14 amino acids. The junction had 5 bases not matched to a gene; V was cut back by 4 bases and J by 3 bases. The DNA for the CDR3 is TGCGCCAGCAGCCGGACAGGGCAAGAAGAGACCCAGTACTTC. Translating gives CASSRTGQEETQYF.

In this sample, this clone turned up once. The V gene is TRBV28, the J gene TRBJ1-5; the match to TRBD1 covers 7 bases. The V gene's germline CDR1 is MDHEN and CDR2 SYDVKM. CDR3 length: 14 residues. The V gene end was trimmed by 4 bases and the J gene end by 5 bases; junction bases not matched to a gene: 5. The CDR3 loop is CASSSRDSYQPQHF. The CDR3 DNA sequence: TGTGCCAGCAGTTCCCGGGACAGCTATCAGCCCCAGCATTTT.

J is TRBJ2-1 and V is TRBV3-1 (or the pseudogene TRBV3-2); TRBD2 matches 12 bases. The CDR3 has 16 amino acids. J was trimmed by 7 bases and V by 3 bases; bases with no gene match: 7. Germline CDR1 LGHDT, CDR2 YNNKEL (reference sequence). CDR3 region: CASSQILAGGNNEQFF. The CDR3 DNA follows: TGTGCCAGCAGCCAGATCCTAGCGGGGGGGAATAATGAGCAGTTCTTC.

The chain combines TRBV11-2 with TRBJ2-6; 7 bases match TRBD1. The V and J ends lost 0 bases and 0 bases, in that order; junction bases with no gene match: 8. CDR1 and CDR2 from the germline V gene are SGHAT and FQNNGV. The CDR3 totals 19 residues. CDR3: CASSLDRTGLISGANVLTF. As DNA, the CDR3 is TGTGCCAGCAGCTTAGACCGGACAGGCCTCATCTCTGGGGCCAACGTCCTGACTTTC.

This chain uses TRBV5-1 with TRBJ2-1; 8 nucleotides agree with TRBD2. V gave up 4 bases and J gave up 8 bases; unmatched junction bases: 14. The CDR3 totals 16 residues. The germline gives CDR1 SGHRS, CDR2 YFSETQ. The CDR3 protein is CASSPLSQRESHEQFF. CDR3 coding DNA: TGCGCCAGCAGCCCTTTGTCCCAGCGGGAGAGCCATGAGCAGTTCTTC. The full variable domain, in which reference TRBV5-1 and TRBJ2-1 provide the parts outside the CDR3, is KAGVTQTPRYLIKTRGQQVTLSCSPISGHRSVSWYQQTPGQGLQFLFEYFSETQRNKGNFPGRFSGRQFSNSRSEMNVSTLELGDSALYLCASSPLSQRESHEQFFGPGTRLTVL.

This clone was observed a handful of times. The rearrangement links TRBV6-5 to TRBJ2-1; possibly TRBD1 for D (5 bases). The germline V and J ends were trimmed by 5 bases and 8 bases, with 16 bases remaining between them. The CDR3 totals 14 residues. CDR1 and CDR2 (germline): MNHEY, SVGAGI. In DNA, the CDR3 is TGTGCCAGCAGTCGACAGTACAGTCCCGATGAGCAGTTCTTC. Protein: CASSRQYSPDEQFF.

The CDR3 is CASSLRVYSNQPQHF. The CDR3 bases are TGTGCCAGCAGCTTACGAGTCTATAGCAATCAGCCCCAGCATTTT. V usage is TRBV5-8 and J usage is TRBJ1-5; D uncertain. Germline V CDR1 and CDR2: SGHTS, YDEGEE. The V gene lost 2 bases and the J gene lost 0 bases, with 9 bases spanning the gap. The CDR3 consists of 15 residues.

This chain links TRBV7-6 with TRBJ1-4, with TRBD1 matching over 8 bases. The trim removed 3 bases at V and 7 bases at J, leaving 7 bases unmatched. The germline V gene encodes CDR1 SGHVS and CDR2 FNYEAQ. This CDR3 spans 15 amino acids. The DNA of the CDR3 is TGTGCCAGCAGCTTGGACGCCACAGGGGGTGAAAAACTGTTTTTT. It encodes CASSLDATGGEKLFF.

In its sample, this clone was seen a few times. The chain has TRBV21-1 and TRBJ1-2. TRBV21-1 is annotated as a pseudogene. This CDR3 comprises 13 residues. CDR3 bases: TGTGCCAGCAGCGACGAGGTAGATGGAGGCTACACCTTC. Protein: CASSDEVDGGYTF.

V gene TRBV5-4 combines with J gene TRBJ2-2; TRBD1 aligns across 9 bases. The CDR3 runs 14 residues. CDR1 is SGHNT, CDR2 YYREEE, per germline (reference sequence). V dropped 5 bases and J dropped 6; count of bases not matched to a gene: 5. CDR3 in DNA: TGTGCCAGCAGGTGGGACAGGGCCCCCGGGGAGCTGTTTTTT. Translating it yields CASRWDRAPGELFF.

The CDR3 DNA reads as TGTGCCACCCTCGGGGGGGCTTACTATGGCTACACCTTC. This sequence encodes CATLGGAYYGYTF. This rearrangement joins TRBV6-6 to TRBJ1-2, with D tentatively TRBD1 (6 bases). The V and J ends lost 10 bases and 3 bases respectively, with 15 bases between them. Germline CDR1 reads MNHNY; CDR2 reads SVGAGI (reference sequence). This CDR3 is 13 amino acids long.

The chain links TRBV3-1 (or the pseudogene TRBV3-2) to TRBJ1-3; maybe TRBD1 (6 bases). The CDR3 contains 14 residues. Trimming cost V 4 bases and J 3 bases, with 10 bases left between them. CDR1 is LGHDT, CDR2 YNNKEL, per germline (reference sequence). CDR3 protein: CASSLYRDGNTIYF. The CDR3 region has the DNA TGTGCCAGCAGCCTTTACAGGGATGGAAACACCATATATTTT.

CDR3 amino acids: CASSVLGGATNTGELFF. DNA of the CDR3: TGTGCCAGCAGCGTACTAGGGGGGGCGACGAACACCGGGGAGCTGTTTTTT. This rearrangement joins TRBV9 to TRBJ2-2; D possibly corresponds to TRBD2 (7 bases). Germline V gives CDR1 SGDLS, CDR2 YYNGEE. This CDR3 comprises 17 residues. Trimming removed 1 base from V and 0 bases from J, with 13 bases in between.

The chain recombines TRBV5-1 with TRBJ2-1, with 11 bases fitting TRBD1. This CDR3 region has 15 residues. Per the germline V gene, CDR1 is SGHRS and CDR2 is YFSETQ. V shed 0 bases and J 7 bases; nucleotides not matched to a gene: 3. The CDR3 sequence is CASSLGTGGSNEQFF. CDR3 nucleotides: TGCGCCAGCAGCTTGGGGACAGGGGGCTCGAATGAGCAGTTCTTC. Supplemented by reference TRBV5-1 and TRBJ2-1, the full variable domain reads KAGVTQTPRYLIKTRGQQVTLSCSPISGHRSVSWYQQTPGQGLQFLFEYFSETQRNKGNFPGRFSGRQFSNSRSEMNVSTLELGDSALYLCASSLGTGGSNEQFFGPGTRLTVL.

The chain links TRBV5-1 to TRBJ1-2; D possibly corresponds to TRBD1 (6 bases). Trimming removed 4 bases at V and 8 bases at J, with 18 bases between. The CDR3 is made up of 14 amino acids. Germline-derived CDR1 and CDR2 are SGHRS and YFSETQ. CDR3 protein: CASSIIQGSGGYTF. As DNA, the CDR3 is TGCGCCAGCAGCATAATACAGGGATCCGGAGGCTACACCTTC. The whole variable domain, filled in from reference TRBV5-1 and TRBJ1-2, reads KAGVTQTPRYLIKTRGQQVTLSCSPISGHRSVSWYQQTPGQGLQFLFEYFSETQRNKGNFPGRFSGRQFSNSRSEMNVSTLELGDSALYLCASSIIQGSGGYTFGSGTRLTVV.

The chain is built from TRBV4-3 and TRBJ1-4, with a tentative D call TRBD1 (6 bases). The germline V gene has CDR1 LGHNA and CDR2 YSLEER. This CDR3 is built from 16 residues. The V gene lost 0 bases and the J gene lost 7 bases, with 15 bases spanning the gap. The CDR3, as DNA: TGCGCCAGCAGCCAAGAAACAGGGACATTAGCTGAAAAACTGTTTTTT. This sequence encodes CASSQETGTLAEKLFF.

The chain couples TRBV19 to TRBJ1-3, with 8 nucleotides matching TRBD1. V shed 7 bases and J 14 bases; nucleotides not matched to a gene: 22. Germline lookup yields CDR1 LNHDA and CDR2 SQIVND (reference sequence). The CDR3 extends over 16 amino acids. The CDR3 sequence: CASNHPRGTGAPYLYF. DNA of the CDR3: TGTGCCAGTAACCACCCCCGAGGGACAGGCGCGCCGTACCTATATTTT.

V usage is TRBV6-1 and J usage is TRBJ2-7, with 7 positions matching TRBD2. Trimming at V came to 6 bases and at J to 8 bases, leaving 7 bases not matched to a gene. Germline-derived CDR1 and CDR2 are MNHNS and SASEGT. The CDR3 has 12 residues. CDR3 sequence: CASSMGEGKQYF. CDR3 DNA sequence: TGTGCCAGCAGCATGGGGGAGGGGAAGCAGTACTTC.

The chain combines TRBV19 with TRBJ2-7, with TRBD1 as a possible D gene (6 bases). Trimming took off 5 bases at V and 5 bases at J, with 19 bases between the two ends. Germline lookup yields CDR1 LNHDA and CDR2 SQIVND (reference sequence). The CDR3 totals 15 residues. CDR3 loop: CASSDSAQGPDEQYF. The CDR3 nucleotides are TGTGCCAGTAGTGACAGCGCTCAGGGGCCAGACGAGCAGTACTTC.

This sequence joins TRBV7-3 and TRBJ1-1; unclear D gene. This CDR3 has 13 amino acids. The ends were cut back, 1 base at V and 7 bases at J, with 10 bases in the middle. The germline V gene encodes CDR1 SGHTA and CDR2 FQGTGA. The CDR3 here is CASSLMPKSEAFF. The CDR3 DNA sequence: TGTGCCAGCAGCTTAATGCCCAAGAGTGAAGCTTTCTTT.

The CDR3 here is CASSPRTGLYGYTF. The CDR3 nucleotides are TGTGCCAGCAGCCCCCGGACAGGGTTATATGGCTACACCTTC. J is TRBJ1-2 and V is TRBV5-5, with 8 bases aligning to TRBD1. This CDR3 contains 14 residues. The germline V gene encodes CDR1 SGHKS and CDR2 YYEKEE (reference sequence). V was clipped by 4 bases and J by 5 bases; unmatched bases: 7.

This clone is a singleton in its sample. This chain uses TRBV2 with TRBJ1-5; TRBD1 aligns across 7 bases. Germline V gene lookup returns CDR1 SNHLY and CDR2 FYNNEI. V was clipped by 6 bases and J by 4 bases; unmatched bases: 9. This CDR3 comprises 15 residues. CDR3 sequence: CASSAEQGINQPQHF. The CDR3 DNA sequence: TGTGCCAGCAGCGCGGAACAGGGGATTAATCAGCCCCAGCATTTT.

This clone was detected once. The rearrangement joins TRBV7-6 to TRBJ2-2, with 8 bases matching TRBD2. The CDR3 is 16 amino acids. The V gene end was trimmed by 2 bases and the J gene end by 2 bases; junction bases not matched to a gene: 4. The germline V gene has CDR1 SGHVS and CDR2 FNYEAQ. The CDR3: CASSLLGRVNTGELFF. CDR3 nucleotides: TGTGCCAGCAGCTTACTCGGGAGGGTCAACACCGGGGAGCTGTTTTTT.

V is TRBV28 and J is TRBJ1-2, with TRBD1 as a possible D gene (5 bases). V gave up 7 bases and J gave up 4 bases, with 13 bases separating them. CDR1 is MDHEN, CDR2 SYDVKM, per germline. The CDR3 is 13 amino acids. The DNA for the CDR3 is TGTGCCAGCAATCCAACAGACAGCTATGGCTACACCTTC. Protein sequence: CASNPTDSYGYTF.